The TCR beta chain described here comes from a study of liver allograft versus peripheral blood T cells. Overall study: Recipients' peripheral blood served as the comparator for T cell receptor repertoires in transplanted livers. Overall study results and limits: As reported, T cell receptor repertoires inside liver allografts differed from those present in peripheral blood.

From the reads, TCRdb called clonotypes with MiXCR, one entry per CDR3 protein. Among some 14,000 distinct CDR3 sequences listed, about 19% were seen once. This CDR3 contains 11 residues. Germline V gene data show CDR1 as SGHTA and CDR2 as FQGNSA. The V gene lost 5 bases and the J gene lost 6 bases, with 7 bases spanning the gap. This clonotype is termed medium-sized. Its antigen is not known. This sequence joins TRBV7-2 and TRBJ1-1; D not resolved. The receptor comes from a human patient who had a liver transplant. Part of the T cells may come from the graft donor. The CDR3 sequence: CASSPRSEAFF. The CDR3 coding sequence is TGTGCCAGCAGCCCGCGTTCTGAAGCTTTCTTT.